This entry features one T cell receptor beta chain sequence. Its specificity is unknown. The CDR3 is made up of 15 amino acids. Germline assignment: CDR1 SGHDT and CDR2 YYEEEE. Trimming removed 0 bases from V and 5 bases from J, with 12 bases in between. The source of the sample is a study of cytomegalovirus exposure and HLA in healthy donors. The study's findings and limits: An analysis done earlier found most TCR beta V segments productive about 87% or about 30% of the time. 150 to 200 TCR beta chains were listed as cytomegalovirus-associated. CMV serostatus was the sole immune exposure information available.

60 Vbeta and 13 Jbeta primers were used in PCR. Sequenced by immunoSEQ multiplex PCR; TCRdb stores in-frame clones only, minus some. The data contain 95,000 to 110,000 clones, 60% to 80% of them singletons. This sequence was found in a man younger than 35 in good health and CMV-seronegative. The chain combines TRBV5-6 with TRBJ1-5; a possible D gene is TRBD1 (6 bases). Sequences were obtained from PBMCs. The CDR3 sequence is CASSLGTGYYQPQHF. The DNA for the CDR3 is TGTGCCAGCAGCTTGGGTACAGGGTACTATCAGCCCCAGCATTTT.